The text below deals with one T cell receptor (beta chain). The data were obtained in a study of CD8 T cells in Susac syndrome. The V gene's germline CDR1 is SGHNT and CDR2 YYREEE (reference sequence). The CDR3 has 15 residues. The V gene end was trimmed by 3 bases and the J gene end by 5 bases; junction bases not matched to a gene: 10. CD8+ and CD4+ T cells from blood underwent TCR beta sequencing, which was carried out in a high-throughput format. Random hexamers primed reverse transcription of about 0.5 to 1 ug RNA. Each CDR3 protein is one row after TCRdb ran MiXCR on the immunoSEQ multiplex PCR reads. The table lists around 300,000 distinct CDR3 sequences, around 90% of them singletons.

V and J are TRBV5-4 and TRBJ1-1; 7 nucleotides line up with TRBD1. The sample was CD4+ T cells from PBMCs. The clonotype was recovered from a human donor with multiple sclerosis. CDR3 in amino acids: CASSSLDRSGTEAFF. CDR3 nucleotides: TGTGCCAGCAGCTCACTGGACAGGTCGGGGACTGAAGCTTTCTTT.